These 32 T cell receptor beta chains were all obtained from the same sample, sequenced in a study of blood T cell repertoires in COVID-19. Assay used: immunoSEQ multiplex PCR; TCRdb lists only in-frame clones, some missing. Of around 99,000 clones in the sample, 84% were seen once. The sequenced material came from peripheral blood. The receptors stem from a woman aged 45-65 years with acute or convalescent COVID-19.

This clone was picked up one time. V gene TRBV3-1 (or the pseudogene TRBV3-2) combines with J gene TRBJ1-1; D is undetermined. The CDR3 is 13 residues long. Trimming pared 1 base from V and 10 bases from J, leaving 13 bases between. CDR1 and CDR2 (germline): LGHDT, YNNKEL (reference sequence). The CDR3 DNA follows: TGTGCCAGCAGCCAAGGAAAAAGTCGGGGAGCTTTCTTT. It encodes CASSQGKSRGAFF.

This chain uses TRBV10-3 with TRBJ1-5; perhaps TRBD1 as D (5 bases). The V end was cut by 2 bases, the J end by 6 bases, with 14 bases between. The CDR3 is made up of 15 amino acids. Per germline, CDR1 ENHRY and CDR2 SYGVKD. CDR3 sequence: CAISEGVGVGQPQHF. CDR3 DNA sequence: TGTGCCATCAGTGAGGGTGTAGGGGTAGGTCAGCCCCAGCATTTT.

The chain links TRBV5-1 to TRBJ1-2, with a weak D call TRBD1 (5 bases). The CDR3 totals 14 residues. The germline V and J ends were trimmed by 0 bases and 1 base, with 7 bases remaining between them. CDR1 SGHRS and CDR2 YFSETQ come from the germline V gene. For the CDR3, the DNA is TGCGCCAGCAGCTTGGCGGGGGGTAACTATGGCTACACCTTC. Its translation is CASSLAGGNYGYTF.

The gene calls are TRBV19 and TRBJ1-2; unclear D gene. The germline gives CDR1 LNHDA, CDR2 SQIVND (reference sequence). The CDR3 is made up of 13 amino acids. V was clipped by 7 bases and J by 5 bases, with 14 bases between them. The CDR3 DNA reads as TGTGCCAGTATTTCAAAGGAGACTTATGGCTACACCTTC. Protein: CASISKETYGYTF.

V is TRBV12-5 and J is TRBJ1-4; 7 bases line up with TRBD1. V lost 5 bases and J lost 6; bases outside the gene matches: 12. The CDR3 runs 16 residues. CDR1 LGHNT and CDR2 FRNRAP come from the germline V gene. The CDR3 bases are TGTGCTAGTGGTCCCGTTCCGGGACAGTTGGATGAAAAACTGTTTTTT. It specifies CASGPVPGQLDEKLFF. Full variable domain (rest looked up from reference TRBV12-5 and TRBJ1-4): DARVTQTPRHKVTEMGQEVTMRCQPILGHNTVFWYRQTMMQGLELLAYFRNRAPLDDSGMPKDRFSAEMPDATLATLKIQPSEPRDSAVYFCASGPVPGQLDEKLFFGSGTQLSVL.

The chain uses TRBV19 and TRBJ1-1; TRBD1 aligns across 10 bases. There are 16 residues in the CDR3. Germline V gene lookup returns CDR1 LNHDA and CDR2 SQIVND (reference sequence). J lost 1 base, V lost 4 bases, and 6 bases had no gene match. CDR3 region: CASSTSDRGRNTEAFF. In DNA, the CDR3 is TGTGCCAGTAGTACCTCCGACAGGGGGCGGAACACTGAAGCTTTCTTT.

J is TRBJ1-1 and V is TRBV18, with D possibly matching TRBD1 (6 bases). The CDR3 sequence is 16 residues long. The germline V and J ends were trimmed by 1 base and 1 base, with 13 bases remaining between them. The V gene's germline CDR1 is KGHSH and CDR2 LQKENI. In nucleotides, the CDR3 is TGTGCCAGCTCACCACTAAACCGGGACAAGAACACTGAAGCTTTCTTT. This codes for CASSPLNRDKNTEAFF.

The chain employs TRBV6-6 and TRBJ2-1; D is unclear. This CDR3 is built from 14 residues. Germline V CDR1 and CDR2: MNHNY, SVGAGI (reference sequence). V lost 2 bases to trimming and J lost 2 bases, with 7 bases between them. CDR3 DNA: TGTGCCAGCAGTTACAGCATACCCTACAATGAGCAGTTCTTC. Translated: CASSYSIPYNEQFF.

This sequence joins TRBV30 and TRBJ2-7, with D uncertain. Trimming took 5 bases from V and 1 from J, leaving 12 bases between them. Germline V CDR1 and CDR2: GTSNPN, SVGIG (reference sequence). The CDR3 totals 13 residues. CDR3 DNA: TGTGCCTGGTCCAGTCTTACGTCCTACGAGCAGTACTTC. It yields the protein CAWSSLTSYEQYF. Using reference TRBV30 and TRBJ2-7 for the parts outside the CDR3, the full variable domain is SQTIHQWPATLVQPVGSPLSLECTVEGTSNPNLYWYRQAAGRGLQLLFYSVGIGQISSEVPQNLSASRPQDRQFILSSKKLLLSDSGFYLCAWSSLTSYEQYFGPGTRLTVT.

This clone was seen a handful of times. The chain is built from TRBV5-5 and TRBJ2-3, with no clear D. The V and J ends lost 0 bases and 6 bases respectively, with 14 bases between them. From germline, CDR1 is SGHKS and CDR2 YYEKEE (reference sequence). The CDR3 length is 15 residues. The DNA of the CDR3 is TGTGCCAGCAGCTTGGGGCCCGCTATAGCTGATACGCAGTATTTT. This translates into CASSLGPAIADTQYF.

The chain uses TRBV15 and TRBJ2-1, with 11 bases fitting TRBD2. CDR1 and CDR2 from the germline V gene are LNHNV and YYDKDF (reference sequence). Trimming removed 0 bases from V and 5 bases from J; junction bases left unmatched: 6. The CDR3 consists of 17 residues. In DNA, the CDR3 is TGTGCCACCAGCAGAGATCGCCTAGCGGGGGGTAACAATGAGCAGTTCTTC. Its protein is CATSRDRLAGGNNEQFF.

The chain joins TRBV7-6 to TRBJ1-6; no clear D. Germline CDR1 and CDR2: SGHVS and FNYEAQ. Trimming took 5 bases from V and 9 from J, leaving 17 bases between them. The CDR3 spans 15 residues. The CDR3 sequence is CASSLRAGKVSPLHF. CDR3 nucleotide sequence: TGTGCCAGCAGCCTAAGGGCGGGGAAGGTTTCACCCCTCCACTTT.

This clone was found once. This chain joins TRBV13 and TRBJ2-7; TRBD1 aligns across 10 bases. Germline CDR1 is PRHDT and CDR2 is FYEKMQ (reference sequence). The junction had 2 bases not matched to a gene; V was cut back by 5 bases and J by 4 bases. The CDR3 sequence is 13 residues long. The CDR3 loop reads CASSRDRGYEQYF. The CDR3 region has the DNA TGTGCCAGCAGCCGGGACAGGGGTTACGAGCAGTACTTC. The entire variable domain, with the rest obtained from reference TRBV13 and TRBJ2-7, is as follows: AAGVIQSPRHLIKEKRETATLKCYPIPRHDTVYWYQQGPGQDPQFLISFYEKMQSDKGSIPDRFSAQQFSDYHSELNMSSLELGDSALYFCASSRDRGYEQYFGPGTRLTVT.

The J gene is TRBJ1-1, the V gene TRBV3-1 (or the pseudogene TRBV3-2); no reliable D call. CDR3 length: 14 amino acids. Trimming cost V 1 base and J 11 bases, with 17 bases left between them. The V gene's germline CDR1 is LGHDT and CDR2 YNNKEL (reference sequence). The CDR3 DNA follows: TGTGCCAGCAGCCAAGGGGAGCTGACCCTTGGGGCTTTCTTT. Translated, it gives CASSQGELTLGAFF.

This clone came up a few times. The chain combines TRBV12-3 or TRBV12-4 with TRBJ1-1; a weak D match, TRBD1 (6 bases). Trimming shortened V by 4 bases and J by 10 bases, and 16 bases separated the two germline ends. CDR3 length: 13 amino acids. CDR3 coding DNA: TGTGCCAGCAGTTGGCAGGGGCGGGTTGGAGCTTTCTTT. Translating it yields CASSWQGRVGAFF.

The chain links TRBV19 to TRBJ2-7, with D possibly TRBD2 on 5 matching bases. CDR3 length: 13 residues. CDR1 is LNHDA, CDR2 SQIVND, per germline (reference sequence). V was trimmed by 4 bases and J by 9 bases, leaving 16 bases between them. In DNA, the CDR3 is TGTGCCAGTAGTACCGGCGGCCCGGCGGGGCAGTACTTC. Translated, it gives CASSTGGPAGQYF. Together with reference TRBV19 and TRBJ2-7, the CDR3 gives the full variable domain: DGGITQSPKYLFRKEGQNVTLSCEQNLNHDAMYWYRQDPGQGLRLIYYSQIVNDFQKGDIAEGYSVSREKKESFPLTVTSAQKNPTAFYLCASSTGGPAGQYFGPGTRLTVT.

This sequence joins TRBV7-9 and TRBJ1-2; D is possibly TRBD1 (6 bases). The germline V gene encodes CDR1 SEHNR and CDR2 FQNEAQ (reference sequence). CDR3 length: 13 residues. Trimming cost V 2 bases and J 6 bases, with 10 bases left between them. The CDR3 nucleotides are TGTGCCAGCAGCTTACAGGGGATCCATGGCTACACCTTC. Residues: CASSLQGIHGYTF.

This chain links TRBV11-3 with TRBJ2-1; 8 bases fit TRBD2. Germline loops: CDR1 SGHNT, CDR2 YENEEA. The length of the CDR3 is 15 residues. V was pared by 4 bases and J by 10 bases, with 12 bases of the junction left unmatched. CDR3: CASSSHGGAGGEQFF. The CDR3 DNA reads TGTGCCAGCAGCTCCCACGGGGGGGCAGGTGGCGAGCAGTTCTTC.

This clone was found a few times. The chain couples TRBV11-1 to TRBJ1-2; 10 bases match TRBD1. The CDR3 loop spans 12 amino acids. Germline V gene data show CDR1 as SGHAT and CDR2 as FQDESV (reference sequence). The trim removed 5 bases at V and 8 bases at J, leaving 2 bases unmatched. CDR3 nucleotide sequence: TGTGCCAGCAGCCAGACAGGGGGCGGCTACACCTTC. Its translation is CASSQTGGGYTF.

The genes are TRBV11-2 and TRBJ2-2, with 7 bases fitting TRBD1. The V gene end was trimmed by 0 bases and the J gene end by 5 bases; junction bases not matched to a gene: 3. This CDR3 comprises 15 residues. Germline CDR1 SGHAT, CDR2 FQNNGV. The CDR3 sequence: CASSLEQGRTGELFF. CDR3 nucleotides: TGTGCCAGCAGCTTAGAACAGGGGCGAACCGGGGAGCTGTTTTTT.

The rearrangement links TRBV5-1 to TRBJ1-3; 7 nucleotides align to TRBD1. After removal of 5 bases from V and 2 bases from J, the junction contained 7 bases not matched to a gene. CDR1 and CDR2 from the germline V gene are SGHRS and YFSETQ. The CDR3 contains 15 residues. The CDR3 DNA follows: TGCGCCAGCAGACTCGACAGGGCAACTGGAAACACCATATATTTT. Its translation is CASRLDRATGNTIYF.

Concerning this clone itself: Other DNA sequences from this sample encode an identical CDR3 as well. The rearrangement uses TRBV18 and TRBJ1-5, with 10 bases lining up with TRBD1. Germline-derived CDR1 and CDR2 are KGHSH and LQKENI. V dropped 3 bases and J dropped 2; count of bases not matched to a gene: 1. The CDR3 is made up of 15 amino acids. The CDR3 spells CASSPGTGGNQPQHF. In nucleotides, the CDR3 is TGTGCCAGCTCACCTGGGACAGGGGGCAATCAGCCCCAGCATTTT.

The chain combines TRBV11-1 with TRBJ1-2; 7 bases are a match to TRBD1. There are 15 residues in the CDR3. Germline CDR1 is SGHAT and CDR2 is FQDESV (reference sequence). The V and J ends lost 5 bases and 0 bases, in that order; junction bases with no gene match: 6. The CDR3 sequence: CASSNLDRANYGYTF. The CDR3 coding sequence is TGTGCCAGCAGCAACCTAGACAGGGCTAACTATGGCTACACCTTC.

The rearrangement links TRBV19 to TRBJ2-3; 11 bases match TRBD2. The CDR3 has 16 amino acids. The germline gives CDR1 LNHDA, CDR2 SQIVND (reference sequence). J lost 6 bases, V lost 1 base, and 6 bases had no gene match. The CDR3: CASSIGLAGRLDTQYF. The CDR3 bases are TGTGCCAGTAGTATAGGACTAGCGGGGAGATTGGATACGCAGTATTTT.

The chain employs TRBV27 and TRBJ1-3, with D unresolved. The CDR3 length is 16 residues. V was clipped by 5 bases and J by 4 bases, with 18 bases between them. Germline V CDR1 and CDR2: MNHEY, SMNVEV (reference sequence). The CDR3 DNA reads TGTGCCAGCAGTCCGACACCCCTCTATCCGGGAAACACCATATATTTT. Residues: CASSPTPLYPGNTIYF.

This clone was picked up one time. This chain links TRBV10-2 with TRBJ2-7; 9 bases are a match to TRBD2. Per germline, CDR1 WSHSY and CDR2 SAAADI. Trimming took 10 bases from V and 4 from J; bases not matched to a gene: 5. The CDR3 length is 12 residues. The CDR3 nucleotides are TGCGCCACCGGCGGGAGGGATTACGAGCAGTACTTC. Its protein product is CATGGRDYEQYF.

The genes are TRBV27 and TRBJ2-2; TRBD1 agrees at 8 bases. CDR1 is MNHEY, CDR2 SMNVEV, per germline (reference sequence). V lost 6 bases to trimming and J lost 5 bases; unmatched junction nucleotides: 11. CDR3 length: 16 amino acids. CDR3 residues: CASSRRGRSLTGELFF. The CDR3 DNA follows: TGTGCCAGCAGCCGCAGGGGGCGATCTTTAACCGGGGAGCTGTTTTTT.

This chain joins TRBV13 and TRBJ2-7; maybe TRBD2 (6 bases). The CDR3 is 14 residues long. CDR1 and CDR2 (germline): PRHDT, FYEKMQ (reference sequence). Trimming shortened V by 10 bases and J by 4 bases, and 20 bases separated the two germline ends. The CDR3 sequence: CATLRTLGGYEQYF. The DNA for the CDR3 is TGTGCCACCCTGCGCACCCTGGGAGGTTACGAGCAGTACTTC.

This chain links TRBV5-5 with TRBJ2-5, with 9 bases aligning to TRBD1. CDR3 length: 17 amino acids. J lost 4 bases, V lost 3 bases, and 13 bases had no gene match. CDR1 and CDR2 (germline): SGHKS, YYEKEE (reference sequence). The CDR3 DNA sequence: TGTGCCAGCAGCTACTTGGAGTCGGACAGGGGCCTAGAGACCCAGTACTTC. Protein product: CASSYLESDRGLETQYF.

The rearrangement uses TRBV5-4 and TRBJ2-1; D is undetermined. The CDR3 extends over 14 amino acids. Germline values: CDR1 SGHNT, CDR2 YYREEE (reference sequence). V lost 5 bases and J 2 bases, leaving 11 bases between the germline ends. As DNA, the CDR3 is TGTGCCAGCAGTCGAGCCTCGGCCTACAATGAGCAGTTCTTC. It encodes CASSRASAYNEQFF.

The chain is built from TRBV11-2 and TRBJ1-1, with D unresolved. V lost 5 bases, J lost 5 bases, and 9 bases lay in between. The CDR3 runs 12 residues. The germline V gene has CDR1 SGHAT and CDR2 FQNNGV. The CDR3 DNA is TGTGCCAGCAGCCCGGTAGAGACTGAAGCTTTCTTT. This sequence encodes CASSPVETEAFF. Complete variable domain (other parts from reference TRBV11-2 and TRBJ1-1): EAGVAQSPRYKIIEKRQSVAFWCNPISGHATLYWYQQILGQGPKLLIQFQNNGVVDDSQLPKDRFSAERLKGVDSTLKIQPAKLEDSAVYLCASSPVETEAFFGQGTRLTVV.

The chain couples TRBV6-5 to TRBJ1-1; D perhaps matches TRBD1 (6 bases). The length of the CDR3 is 15 residues. The V gene lost 1 base and the J gene lost 3 bases, with 12 bases spanning the gap. The germline V gene encodes CDR1 MNHEY and CDR2 SVGAGI. The CDR3 loop reads CASSYFPTGDTEAFF. The CDR3 DNA reads TGTGCCAGCAGTTACTTCCCGACAGGAGACACTGAAGCTTTCTTT.